These 28 T cell receptor beta chains were sequenced from one sample in a study of shared clonotypes between healthy human individuals. Sequenced by immunoSEQ multiplex PCR; TCRdb stores in-frame clones only, minus some. Of approximately 810,000 clones in the sample, around 93% are singletons; the top ten hold approximately 25%. Naive CD8 populations comprised CD45RO-negative cells positively selected for CCR7, excluding terminally differentiated effector memory CD45RA+ cells. Sequencing was done on a sample of naive CD8+ T cells sorted from blood. These receptors all come from a man aged 30-40 years in good health.

The chain links TRBV7-9 to TRBJ1-1, with 10 nucleotides matching TRBD1. After removal of 4 bases from V and 1 base from J, the junction contained 15 bases not matched to a gene. CDR1 and CDR2 (germline): SEHNR, FQNEAQ (reference sequence). The CDR3 runs to 19 residues. CDR3 sequence (DNA): TGTGCCAGCAGCTCAAATTCCGTGGGACAGGGGTCTACGAACACTGAAGCTTTCTTT. This codes for CASSSNSVGQGSTNTEAFF.

V and J are TRBV4-2 and TRBJ2-3; 8 bases line up with TRBD2. The CDR3 is 16 residues long. V was pared by 4 bases and J by 4 bases, with 10 bases of the junction left unmatched. CDR1 LGHNA and CDR2 YNFKEQ come from the germline V gene. In DNA form, the CDR3 reads TGTGCCAGCAGCCCACCCCCCGGGAGGGCCCCAGATACGCAGTATTTT. Protein: CASSPPPGRAPDTQYF.

V is TRBV29-1 and J is TRBJ2-7; D is perhaps TRBD1 or TRBD2 (5 bases each). V lost 5 bases to trimming and J lost 3 bases, with 14 bases between them. Germline V gene sequence: CDR1 SQVTM, CDR2 ANQGSEA. The CDR3 is 13 amino acids. CDR3 nucleotides: TGCAGCGTTTTGAGAGGGGATCGCTACGAGCAGTACTTC. Its translation: CSVLRGDRYEQYF.

The chain links TRBV21-1 to TRBJ2-7. TRBV21-1 constitutes a pseudogene. The CDR3 is 18 amino acids. CDR3 coding DNA: TGTGCCAGCAGCCATGGACGGAGGACACACTCACGTGCCTACGAGCAGTACTTC. Its translation: CASSHGRRTHSRAYEQYF.

This sequence joins TRBV7-9 and TRBJ2-7; possibly TRBD1 or TRBD2 for D (5 bases each). Trimming removed 5 bases from V and 5 bases from J, with 16 bases in between. CDR3 length: 14 amino acids. The V gene's germline CDR1 is SEHNR and CDR2 FQNEAQ (reference sequence). CDR3 loop: CASSPPGGVNEQYF. The CDR3 nucleotides read TGTGCCAGCAGCCCCCCTGGGGGAGTTAACGAGCAGTACTTC.

DNA of the CDR3: TGTGCCAGCAGCTTAGAACCAGGCTTTGAAGCTTTCTTT. This sequence encodes CASSLEPGFEAFF. The genes are TRBV11-2 and TRBJ1-1; D gene unclear. The germline V gene encodes CDR1 SGHAT and CDR2 FQNNGV. This CDR3 spans 13 amino acids. V was cut by 0 bases and J by 7 bases, with 9 bases left in between.

The V gene is TRBV5-4, the J gene TRBJ1-5, with D possibly being TRBD1 (5 bases). This CDR3 comprises 16 residues. Trimming shortened V by 4 bases and J by 0 bases, and 14 bases separated the two germline ends. Germline CDR1 reads SGHNT; CDR2 reads YYREEE (reference sequence). The CDR3 sequence: CASSLRDFRSNQPQHF. CDR3 in DNA: TGTGCCAGCAGCCTACGGGACTTTCGTAGCAATCAGCCCCAGCATTTT.

This sequence joins TRBV19 and TRBJ2-7; TRBD2 aligns across 9 bases. The germline V gene has CDR1 LNHDA and CDR2 SQIVND (reference sequence). After removal of 5 bases from V and 2 bases from J, the junction contained 10 bases not matched to a gene. The CDR3 sequence is 16 residues long. CDR3 amino acids: CASSLISGSPTYEQYF. The CDR3 DNA sequence: TGTGCCAGTAGTTTAATTAGCGGGAGCCCCACCTACGAGCAGTACTTC.

V usage is TRBV14 and J usage is TRBJ2-5; 7 bases are a match to TRBD1. The CDR3 contains 15 residues. V dropped 2 bases and J dropped 1; count of bases not matched to a gene: 4. Germline V gene sequence: CDR1 SGHDN, CDR2 FVKESK. CDR3 coding DNA: TGTGCCAGCAGCCAATGGGACAGATCCCAAGAGACCCAGTACTTC. The encoded protein is CASSQWDRSQETQYF.

The rearrangement joins TRBV7-9 to TRBJ1-5; 9 bases line up with TRBD1. The V gene end was trimmed by 5 bases and the J gene end by 1 base; junction bases not matched to a gene: 3. CDR1 SEHNR and CDR2 FQNEAQ come from the germline V gene (reference sequence). The CDR3 has 15 amino acids. CDR3 sequence reads: CASSEQGASNQPQHF. CDR3 nucleotide sequence: TGTGCCAGCAGCGAACAGGGGGCGAGCAATCAGCCCCAGCATTTT.

The rearrangement links TRBV19 to TRBJ1-1; D is undetermined. V was clipped by 2 bases and J by 1 base, with 11 bases between them. The CDR3 runs 15 residues. CDR1 and CDR2 (germline): LNHDA, SQIVND (reference sequence). CDR3 in amino acids: CASSISATGNTEAFF. CDR3 bases: TGTGCCAGTAGTATATCTGCGACGGGGAACACTGAAGCTTTCTTT. The full variable domain, its missing parts supplied by reference TRBV19 and TRBJ1-1, is DGGITQSPKYLFRKEGQNVTLSCEQNLNHDAMYWYRQDPGQGLRLIYYSQIVNDFQKGDIAEGYSVSREKKESFPLTVTSAQKNPTAFYLCASSISATGNTEAFFGQGTRLTVV.

The V and J genes are TRBV19 and TRBJ2-5, with D possibly matching TRBD1 (6 bases). Germline CDR1 and CDR2: LNHDA and SQIVND (reference sequence). With 7 bases removed from V and 2 bases from J, the gap between germline ends came to 14 bases. This CDR3 comprises 14 residues. The CDR3 DNA is TGTGCCAGTACCCTAACAAGGGGGCAAGAGACCCAGTACTTC. Translating it yields CASTLTRGQETQYF. The whole variable domain, remainder taken from reference TRBV19 and TRBJ2-5, is DGGITQSPKYLFRKEGQNVTLSCEQNLNHDAMYWYRQDPGQGLRLIYYSQIVNDFQKGDIAEGYSVSREKKESFPLTVTSAQKNPTAFYLCASTLTRGQETQYFGPGTRLLVL.

The chain carries TRBV19 and TRBJ2-7, with D unresolved. The CDR3 spans 14 residues. Germline values: CDR1 LNHDA, CDR2 SQIVND (reference sequence). V dropped 1 base and J dropped 2 bases, with 9 bases sitting between them. The CDR3 spells CASSIGPFTYEQYF. As DNA, the CDR3 is TGTGCCAGTAGTATAGGTCCATTTACCTACGAGCAGTACTTC.

V gene TRBV18 combines with J gene TRBJ2-1; 9 nucleotides align to TRBD2. The CDR3 is made up of 14 amino acids. Trimming took 3 bases from V and 9 from J; bases not matched to a gene: 6. Germline values: CDR1 KGHSH, CDR2 LQKENI. CDR3 DNA sequence: TGTGCCAGCTCACCGGCTAGCGGGACGGTTGAGCAGTTCTTC. It codes for CASSPASGTVEQFF.

DNA of the CDR3: TGTGCTAGTGGTTCATCCGGCAGGGGGGTATACAATGAGCAGTTCTTC. Translation: CASGSSGRGVYNEQFF. This rearrangement joins TRBV12-5 to TRBJ2-1; the D gene is possibly TRBD1 (7 bases). The germline V and J ends were trimmed by 4 bases and 4 bases, with 17 bases remaining between them. The CDR3 sequence is 16 residues long. Germline V gene lookup returns CDR1 LGHNT and CDR2 FRNRAP.

This chain links TRBV27 with TRBJ2-3; D gene uncertain. The ends were cut back, 6 bases at V and 4 bases at J, with 5 bases in the middle. CDR1 MNHEY and CDR2 SMNVEV come from the germline V gene (reference sequence). The CDR3 spans 11 residues. Here the CDR3 DNA reads TGTGCCAGCAGACATGCAGATACGCAGTATTTT. This gives the protein CASRHADTQYF.

The chain recombines TRBV9 with TRBJ2-2, with 13 bases lining up with TRBD2. Germline V gene lookup returns CDR1 SGDLS and CDR2 YYNGEE. With V trimmed by 9 bases and J by 6 bases, 5 bases remained unmatched. The CDR3 has 14 amino acids. CDR3 sequence reads: CATGTSGIAGELFF. The CDR3 nucleotides are TGTGCCACCGGGACTAGCGGGATTGCCGGGGAGCTGTTTTTT.

The chain is built from TRBV6-6 and TRBJ1-5; D call uncertain. Trimming removed 6 bases at V and 0 bases at J, with 12 bases between. Germline V gene data show CDR1 as MNHNY and CDR2 as SVGAGI (reference sequence). The CDR3 covers 15 residues. CDR3 region: CASRTNSYSNQPQHF. The CDR3, as DNA: TGTGCCAGCAGAACCAACAGCTATAGCAATCAGCCCCAGCATTTT.

The gene calls are TRBV19 and TRBJ2-1; D might be TRBD1 (7 bases). Germline lookup yields CDR1 LNHDA and CDR2 SQIVND (reference sequence). The CDR3 has 14 residues. Trimming shortened V by 1 base and J by 9 bases, and 13 bases separated the two germline ends. CDR3 in DNA: TGTGCCAGTAGTATAGCGCAGGGGGGTGGTGAGCAGTTCTTC. Protein product: CASSIAQGGGEQFF.

The V call is TRBV2, the J call TRBJ1-3; D not certain. Germline V gene lookup returns CDR1 SNHLY and CDR2 FYNNEI. This CDR3 is built from 12 residues. Trimming left V 4 bases short and J 8 bases short, with 9 bases between. The CDR3: CASSGLRDTIYF. CDR3 DNA: TGTGCCAGCAGTGGCCTTAGAGACACCATATATTTT.

This sequence joins TRBV27 and TRBJ1-5, with D hard to call. The germline gives CDR1 MNHEY, CDR2 SMNVEV (reference sequence). CDR3 length: 13 amino acids. Trimming left V 0 bases short and J 10 bases short, with 10 bases between. The CDR3 sequence is CASSLSNSRPQHF. DNA for the CDR3: TGTGCCAGCAGTTTATCGAACTCACGACCCCAGCATTTT.

The gene calls are TRBV5-4 and TRBJ1-2; D remains ambiguous. The CDR3 spans 13 residues. The V end lost 5 bases, the J end lost 7 bases, and 15 bases lay between the germline ends. CDR1 and CDR2 (germline): SGHNT, YYREEE (reference sequence). DNA for the CDR3: TGTGCCAGCAGGGAGGTGGGGAGTAGTGGCTACACCTTC. This encodes CASREVGSSGYTF.

V usage is TRBV28 and J usage is TRBJ2-1; D perhaps matches TRBD2 (6 bases). The CDR3 runs 15 residues. CDR1 is MDHEN and CDR2 is SYDVKM in the germline V gene. V was clipped by 2 bases and J by 8 bases, with 16 bases between them. CDR3 region: CASSLGGSWRDEQFF. The CDR3 DNA sequence: TGTGCCAGCAGTTTAGGGGGGAGTTGGCGGGATGAGCAGTTCTTC.

The chain carries TRBV7-9 and TRBJ2-7; 9 positions match TRBD1. With V trimmed by 5 bases and J by 0 bases, 11 bases remained unmatched. Germline V gene data show CDR1 as SEHNR and CDR2 as FQNEAQ (reference sequence). The CDR3 length is 17 residues. This chain's CDR3 is CASSTIRDRAGSYEQYF. CDR3 in DNA: TGTGCCAGCAGCACCATCCGGGACAGGGCGGGCTCCTACGAGCAGTACTTC.

The chain has TRBV6-1 and TRBJ2-5; D might be TRBD1 (6 bases). This CDR3 contains 14 residues. CDR1 is MNHNS and CDR2 is SASEGT in the germline V gene. The V gene lost 5 bases and the J gene lost 2 bases, with 12 bases spanning the gap. The CDR3 spells CASSLDRPQETQYF. CDR3 bases: TGTGCCAGCAGTCTTGACAGGCCTCAAGAGACCCAGTACTTC.

This clone appeared a few times. The J gene is TRBJ2-7, the V gene TRBV7-2, with 9 positions matching TRBD2. Germline V gene lookup returns CDR1 SGHTA and CDR2 FQGNSA. The CDR3 extends over 14 amino acids. With 1 base clipped from V and 6 bases from J, the junction kept 4 bases outside the gene matches. CDR3: CASSLDGTSPEQYF. The CDR3 nucleotides read TGTGCCAGCAGCTTAGACGGGACTAGCCCCGAGCAGTACTTC.

The chain is built from TRBV10-3 and TRBJ1-2; 7 bases fit TRBD1. Germline V gives CDR1 ENHRY, CDR2 SYGVKD. The V gene end was trimmed by 5 bases and the J gene end by 1 base; junction bases not matched to a gene: 7. This CDR3 region has 15 residues. The CDR3 spells CAISIPGQINYGYTF. Here the CDR3 DNA reads TGTGCCATCAGTATTCCGGGACAGATTAACTATGGCTACACCTTC.

On this clone itself: This sample includes further DNA sequences coding for the same CDR3. The chain links TRBV7-9 to TRBJ2-3; D remains ambiguous. The CDR3 contains 13 residues. Germline V gives CDR1 SEHNR, CDR2 FQNEAQ (reference sequence). V dropped 4 bases and J dropped 2 bases, with 7 bases sitting between them. CDR3 protein: CASSSTVTDTQYF. In DNA form, the CDR3 reads TGTGCCAGCAGCTCGACTGTCACAGATACGCAGTATTTT.